This T cell receptor (beta chain) was sequenced in a study of PD-1 and CTLA-4 blockade in melanoma. The protocol was immunoSEQ multiplex PCR, while the TCRdb copy is restricted to in-frame clones and leaves out a portion. The sample records some 30,000 clones, roughly nine tenths being singletons. CDR1 is ENHRY, CDR2 SYGVKD, per germline. The germline V and J ends were trimmed by 8 bases and 4 bases, with 11 bases remaining between them. This CDR3 contains 13 residues. Sample: CD8+ T cells from peripheral blood, taken from a patient given anti-PD-1 treatment. The genes are TRBV10-3 and TRBJ2-2, with a possible D match to TRBD1 (6 bases). This receptor was obtained from a human donor with melanoma. CDR3 DNA sequence: TGTGCCATCGGGGGCAGAGGCACCGGGGAGCTGTTTTTT. This codes for CAIGGRGTGELFF.